This T cell receptor (beta chain) was recorded in a study of blood T cell repertoires in COVID-19. This CDR3 has 16 residues. J gave up 4 bases and V 4 bases, and 10 bases lay outside the gene matches. Per germline, CDR1 SEHNR and CDR2 FQNEAQ (reference sequence). Only in-frame clones appear in the TCRdb table, and some are missing; sequencing was by immunoSEQ multiplex PCR. The sample contains about 180,000 clones, about 90% of which appear only once. This clone has just a few counts. Cohorts were based on clinical histories the participants reported. The receptor was derived from a human donor with acute COVID-19. The donor label of this sample is uncertain. V gene TRBV7-9 combines with J gene TRBJ1-5, with TRBD1 matching 7 bases. Sample: PBMCs or T cells enriched from blood (not recorded which). CDR3 amino acids: CASSSYRGIGNQPQHF. The CDR3 region has the DNA TGTGCCAGCAGCTCCTACAGGGGAATAGGTAATCAGCCCCAGCATTTT.